These T cell receptor beta chains were read from a single sample in a study of tumor-infiltrating lymphocytes in localized non-small cell lung cancer. Here immunoSEQ multiplex PCR was the method, and the copy in TCRdb shows in-frame clones only, minus some. Among about 12,000 clones listed, 80% were seen once. Input material: lung tumor tissue. These receptors were collected from a human donor with non-small cell lung cancer. The CDR3 runs from the conserved cysteine through the conserved F or W. Fields, in order: CDR3 DNA, CDR3 protein, V gene, D gene, J gene, clone size. The D gene is left open where the match is weak. Rows may omit the clone size; those that give it use once, few, many or a size class.

CDR3 DNA: TGTGCCAGCAGCTTGGCAGGGGATGAGCAGTTCTTC; CDR3 protein: CASSLAGDEQFF; V gene: TRBV5-5; D gene: -; J gene: TRBJ2-1; clone size: -
CDR3 DNA: TGCAGTGCTAGCTCTCCCGGCTACACCTTC; CDR3 protein: CSASSPGYTF; V gene: TRBV20-1; D gene: -; J gene: TRBJ1-2; clone size: -
CDR3 DNA: TGTGCCAGCAGTCGGGTGGAACATTCTTCCTACGAGCAGTACTTC; CDR3 protein: CASSRVEHSSYEQYF; V gene: TRBV6-5; D gene: -; J gene: TRBJ2-7; clone size: few
CDR3 DNA: TGTGCCAGCAGCTTAGGGGTTGGGGGGACAGGGCCGTACTTC; CDR3 protein: CASSLGVGGTGPYF; V gene: TRBV7-9; D gene: TRBD1; J gene: TRBJ2-7; clone size: -
CDR3 DNA: TGTGCCAGCAGCCGAGATCAGGGCCACGAGCAGTACTTC; CDR3 protein: CASSRDQGHEQYF; V gene: TRBV16; D gene: -; J gene: TRBJ2-7; clone size: -
CDR3 DNA: TGTGCCAGCAGTGTTGGATGGGGGGCCGAAAAACTGTTTTTT; CDR3 protein: CASSVGWGAEKLFF; V gene: TRBV6-1; D gene: -; J gene: TRBJ1-4; clone size: -
CDR3 DNA: TGTGCCAGCAGTGAGACAGGGTTGATGTACGAGCAGTACTTC; CDR3 protein: CASSETGLMYEQYF; V gene: TRBV6-5; D gene: TRBD1; J gene: TRBJ2-7; clone size: -
CDR3 DNA: TGTGCCAGTATTTCGGACGGGGAGCTGTTTTTT; CDR3 protein: CASISDGELFF; V gene: TRBV7-9; D gene: -; J gene: TRBJ2-2; clone size: -
CDR3 DNA: TGTGCCAGCAGCCGGGACAGAGACACAGATACGCAGTATTTT; CDR3 protein: CASSRDRDTDTQYF; V gene: TRBV5-4; D gene: TRBD1; J gene: TRBJ2-3; clone size: -
CDR3 DNA: TGTGCCAGCAGTGACTCGACTGGGGCCGGGGAGCTGTTTTTT; CDR3 protein: CASSDSTGAGELFF; V gene: TRBV6-4; D gene: -; J gene: TRBJ2-2; clone size: -
CDR3 DNA: TGTGCCAGCAGACCGGGACAGGACTATGGCTACACCTTC; CDR3 protein: CASRPGQDYGYTF; V gene: TRBV7-9; D gene: TRBD1; J gene: TRBJ1-2; clone size: large
CDR3 DNA: TGTGCCAGCAGCTCCCACACTGAAGCTTTCTTT; CDR3 protein: CASSSHTEAFF; V gene: TRBV7-8; D gene: -; J gene: TRBJ1-1; clone size: -
CDR3 DNA: TGTGCCAGCAGGAAGGACGGCAACTCTGGAAACACCATATATTTT; CDR3 protein: CASRKDGNSGNTIYF; V gene: TRBV2; D gene: -; J gene: TRBJ1-3; clone size: -
CDR3 DNA: TGTGCCTGGAGTCGCCTAGCGGGGGGCAGTGCAGATACGCAGTATTTT; CDR3 protein: CAWSRLAGGSADTQYF; V gene: TRBV30; D gene: TRBD2; J gene: TRBJ2-3; clone size: large
CDR3 DNA: TGTGCCAGCTCACCTAGACAGGGAGATAATTCACCCCTCCACTTT; CDR3 protein: CASSPRQGDNSPLHF; V gene: TRBV18; D gene: TRBD1; J gene: TRBJ1-6; clone size: -
CDR3 DNA: TGTGCCAGCTCACCAGGGGCGGGGGGCGCCTACGAGCAGTACTTC; CDR3 protein: CASSPGAGGAYEQYF; V gene: TRBV18; D gene: TRBD2; J gene: TRBJ2-7; clone size: -
CDR3 DNA: TGTGCCATCAGTGAGTCCATGACAGGGGGCTTTGTCACTGAAGCTTTCTTT; CDR3 protein: CAISESMTGGFVTEAFF; V gene: TRBV10-3; D gene: TRBD1; J gene: TRBJ1-1; clone size: -
CDR3 DNA: TGTGCCAGCACCCCTCGCTACACCAGCAATGAGCAGTTCTTC; CDR3 protein: CASTPRYTSNEQFF; V gene: TRBV6-5; D gene: -; J gene: TRBJ2-1; clone size: once
CDR3 DNA: TGTGCCAGCAGCAACAGGGGCCCTGAAGCTTTCTTT; CDR3 protein: CASSNRGPEAFF; V gene: TRBV14; D gene: TRBD1; J gene: TRBJ1-1; clone size: -
CDR3 DNA: TGCGCCAGCAGCCTCGGGGGGGAAAAACTGTTTTTT; CDR3 protein: CASSLGGEKLFF; V gene: TRBV5-1; D gene: -; J gene: TRBJ1-4; clone size: once
CDR3 DNA: TGTGCCAGCAGCCAACGACAGGGGGCTTACACTGAAGCTTTCTTT; CDR3 protein: CASSQRQGAYTEAFF; V gene: TRBV5-5; D gene: TRBD1; J gene: TRBJ1-1; clone size: -
CDR3 DNA: TGTGCCAGCAGCTTAGGTCCGGCAGGGACAGATACGCAGTATTTT; CDR3 protein: CASSLGPAGTDTQYF; V gene: TRBV5-6; D gene: -; J gene: TRBJ2-3; clone size: -
CDR3 DNA: TGTGCCAGCAGTCCGGCGGGAGGACAGGGAATGGGGACCCAGTACTTC; CDR3 protein: CASSPAGGQGMGTQYF; V gene: TRBV27; D gene: -; J gene: TRBJ2-5; clone size: -
CDR3 DNA: TGTGCCAGCTTGAAAGGGATAATGAACACTGAAGCTTTCTTT; CDR3 protein: CASLKGIMNTEAFF; V gene: TRBV6-5; D gene: -; J gene: TRBJ1-1; clone size: -
CDR3 DNA: TGTGCCAGCAGCCACGGGTGGTCCACTGAAGCTTTCTTT; CDR3 protein: CASSHGWSTEAFF; V gene: TRBV7-2; D gene: -; J gene: TRBJ1-1; clone size: -
CDR3 DNA: TGCGCCAGCAGCTTGGGTGGCGGGGGCCGGGAGACCCAGTACTTC; CDR3 protein: CASSLGGGGRETQYF; V gene: TRBV5-1; D gene: -; J gene: TRBJ2-5; clone size: -
CDR3 DNA: TGCGCCAGCAGCCACGTTAGCGGATCCTACAATGAGCAGTTCTTC; CDR3 protein: CASSHVSGSYNEQFF; V gene: TRBV4-1; D gene: -; J gene: TRBJ2-1; clone size: few
CDR3 DNA: TGTGCCTGGAGTGTAAGGGGGGCCGGGGAGCTGTTTTTT; CDR3 protein: CAWSVRGAGELFF; V gene: TRBV30; D gene: -; J gene: TRBJ2-2; clone size: few
CDR3 DNA: TGTGCCAGCAGCTCGGGAAGGGGAGACTCACCCCTCCACTTT; CDR3 protein: CASSSGRGDSPLHF; V gene: TRBV6-5; D gene: -; J gene: TRBJ1-6; clone size: -
CDR3 DNA: TGTGCCAGCAGCCTACGTCCTCTTGAGAAACTGTTTTTT; CDR3 protein: CASSLRPLEKLFF; V gene: TRBV6-5; D gene: -; J gene: TRBJ1-4; clone size: -
CDR3 DNA: TGTGCCAGCAGCTTATTGGGCAGGGGGCCTACGCAGTATTTT; CDR3 protein: CASSLLGRGPTQYF; V gene: TRBV7-9; D gene: TRBD1; J gene: TRBJ2-3; clone size: -
CDR3 DNA: TGTGCCAGCAGTGAAAGGGGGAGGGTTGGAGAAAAACTGTTTTTT; CDR3 protein: CASSERGRVGEKLFF; V gene: TRBV6-1; D gene: -; J gene: TRBJ1-4; clone size: -
CDR3 DNA: TGTGCCAGCAGCTCCGGGACAGGGGACAATGAGCAGTTCTTC; CDR3 protein: CASSSGTGDNEQFF; V gene: TRBV5-8; D gene: TRBD1; J gene: TRBJ2-1; clone size: once
CDR3 DNA: TGTGCCAGTAGTATAGAGAGTTGGCAGGGGGGAAATCAGCCCCAGCATTTT; CDR3 protein: CASSIESWQGGNQPQHF; V gene: TRBV19; D gene: TRBD1; J gene: TRBJ1-5; clone size: -
CDR3 DNA: TGCAGTGCTGGAATGTCTGAAGCTTTCTTT; CDR3 protein: CSAGMSEAFF; V gene: TRBV20-1; D gene: -; J gene: TRBJ1-1; clone size: -
CDR3 DNA: TGCGCCAGCAGCCAAGACACTAATAAAGAGACCCAGTACTTC; CDR3 protein: CASSQDTNKETQYF; V gene: TRBV4-3; D gene: -; J gene: TRBJ2-5; clone size: -
CDR3 DNA: TGCAGCGTTGGAATCACACCGAACACTGAAGCTTTCTTT; CDR3 protein: CSVGITPNTEAFF; V gene: TRBV29-1; D gene: -; J gene: TRBJ1-1; clone size: -
CDR3 DNA: TGTGCCAGCAGTTACTCGCGGGGGCTGAGCAATCAGCCCCAGCATTTT; CDR3 protein: CASSYSRGLSNQPQHF; V gene: TRBV6-6; D gene: -; J gene: TRBJ1-5; clone size: -
CDR3 DNA: TGTGCCTGGAGTGTACCCGACTACGAGCAGTACTTC; CDR3 protein: CAWSVPDYEQYF; V gene: TRBV30; D gene: -; J gene: TRBJ2-7; clone size: -
CDR3 DNA: TGCGCCAGCAGCTTAATCCCGAGTTCCAATGAGCAGTTCTTC; CDR3 protein: CASSLIPSSNEQFF; V gene: TRBV5-1; D gene: -; J gene: TRBJ2-1; clone size: -
CDR3 DNA: TGTGCCAGCAGTACCGGGACAGAGTACGGGGAGCAGTACTTC; CDR3 protein: CASSTGTEYGEQYF; V gene: TRBV2; D gene: TRBD1; J gene: TRBJ2-7; clone size: once
CDR3 DNA: TGTGCCAGCAGTTACTCGTTAGCGGGGGGGCCAGATACGCAGTATTTT; CDR3 protein: CASSYSLAGGPDTQYF; V gene: TRBV6-5; D gene: TRBD2; J gene: TRBJ2-3; clone size: few
CDR3 DNA: TGTGCCAGCAGCCTTCCCCGGACAGGCTATGGCTACACCTTC; CDR3 protein: CASSLPRTGYGYTF; V gene: TRBV11-2; D gene: TRBD1; J gene: TRBJ1-2; clone size: -
CDR3 DNA: TGTGCCAGCAGCTTAGACAGGGATACTGAAGCTTTCTTT; CDR3 protein: CASSLDRDTEAFF; V gene: TRBV11-2; D gene: -; J gene: TRBJ1-1; clone size: few
CDR3 DNA: TGCGCCAGCAGCCAAGGCACAGCAACCAATGAGCAGTTCTTC; CDR3 protein: CASSQGTATNEQFF; V gene: TRBV4-3; D gene: -; J gene: TRBJ2-1; clone size: -
CDR3 DNA: TGTGCCAGTAGAGGGACAGTCGACGGAAACACCATATATTTT; CDR3 protein: CASRGTVDGNTIYF; V gene: TRBV19; D gene: TRBD1; J gene: TRBJ1-3; clone size: -
CDR3 DNA: TGCGCCAGCAGTGAGTCGTCAGGGACGAGCTCCTACGAGCAGTACTTC; CDR3 protein: CASSESSGTSSYEQYF; V gene: TRBV10-2; D gene: -; J gene: TRBJ2-7; clone size: -
CDR3 DNA: TGTGCCAGCAGCGTCGGGAGAGGGACTAGCGGTCTCGATGAGCAGTTCTTC; CDR3 protein: CASSVGRGTSGLDEQFF; V gene: TRBV9; D gene: TRBD2; J gene: TRBJ2-1; clone size: -
CDR3 DNA: TGTGCCAGCAGTGTCTCGCGGGGGGCCCCAGATACGCAGTATTTT; CDR3 protein: CASSVSRGAPDTQYF; V gene: TRBV6-1; D gene: TRBD2; J gene: TRBJ2-3; clone size: -
CDR3 DNA: TGTGCCAGCAGCTTACGGGGGATCGGGGAGCTGTTTTTT; CDR3 protein: CASSLRGIGELFF; V gene: TRBV11-2; D gene: -; J gene: TRBJ2-2; clone size: -
CDR3 DNA: TGCAGCGTTGGCCCTCAAGAGACCCAGTACTTC; CDR3 protein: CSVGPQETQYF; V gene: TRBV29-1; D gene: -; J gene: TRBJ2-5; clone size: -
CDR3 DNA: TGTGCCAGCAGGAGAAGCTACACCGGGGAGCTGTTTTTT; CDR3 protein: CASRRSYTGELFF; V gene: TRBV11-3; D gene: -; J gene: TRBJ2-2; clone size: -
CDR3 DNA: TGTGCCAGCAGCTTAACAGGGAGCTCCTACGAGCAGTGCTTC; CDR3 protein: CASSLTGSSYEQCF; V gene: TRBV13; D gene: -; J gene: TRBJ2-7; clone size: -
CDR3 DNA: TGTGCCAGCAGTGAAATCATTTCTTACGAGCAGTACTTC; CDR3 protein: CASSEIISYEQYF; V gene: TRBV2; D gene: -; J gene: TRBJ2-7; clone size: -
CDR3 DNA: TGCGCCAGCAGCTTCGGCGGGGAAGCTTTCTTT; CDR3 protein: CASSFGGEAFF; V gene: TRBV5-1; D gene: -; J gene: TRBJ1-1; clone size: -
CDR3 DNA: TGCGCCAGCAGTCGTGACAGTGAAGCTTTCTTT; CDR3 protein: CASSRDSEAFF; V gene: TRBV10-1; D gene: -; J gene: TRBJ1-1; clone size: -
CDR3 DNA: TGTGCCAGCAGGGACGTTGAACTCGAGCAGTACTTC; CDR3 protein: CASRDVELEQYF; V gene: TRBV2; D gene: -; J gene: TRBJ2-7; clone size: -
CDR3 DNA: TGTGCCAGCAGCACCGGGACAGGGCCTTCACCCCTCCACTTT; CDR3 protein: CASSTGTGPSPLHF; V gene: TRBV7-2; D gene: TRBD1; J gene: TRBJ1-6; clone size: -